The present T cell receptor (beta chain) was sequenced within a study of T cell repertoires in cytomegalovirus infection (dated by TCRdb to about 2019). For the wider study: Peptide stimulations targeted recently identified HLA-C-restricted CMV epitopes, whose presentation resists viral immunomodulation, together with well-studied HLA-B-restricted epitopes. The HLA type of each donor mattered for the analysis, because public TCR beta signatures pointed to carriage of CMV infection along with the matching HLA type. The study at large found these results: The ex vivo response was dominated by HLA-C-restricted CMV-specific TCR beta clonotypes, and the single most frequent clonotype in two of eight donors was supplied by these HLA-C-restricted clonotypes. In both this cohort and an independent roughly 350-donor cohort, the cumulative frequency of public TCR beta family members distinguished carriers of CMV infection plus the relevant HLA type.

The run used an Illumina HiSeq 1500. TCRdb handled the public reads itself, with Q25 trimming in fastp and clone calling in MiXCR, and kept productive beta chains. Rows matching on CDR3 protein sequence are summarized as one entry with the most common DNA and genes. The sample table holds some 800,000 distinct CDR3 sequences, of which about 28% were seen once. The top ten clonotypes cover about an eighth of the sample. V is reduced by 6 bases and J by 0 bases, leaving a spacing of 19 bases between them. Per the germline V gene (reference sequence), MNHEY is the CDR1 and SMNVEV is the CDR2. The CDR3 has 17 amino acids, counting the end cysteine and phenylalanine. Solely the CDR3 DNA is kept, with 51 bases framed from the first base. This specimen's treatment or condition label, interpreted: in vitro stimulation with specific CMV peptide epitopes to enrich CMV-specific T cells. This clonotype has only a few counts. No cognate antigen has been identified for it. No quality values exist for individual bases; no much larger clone is one base distant.

The receptor chain draws on TRBV27 and TRBJ2-3, with TRBD2 perhaps the D gene, on 5 matching bases. The sample in question was cultured CD8+ T cells from PBMCs, obtained from culture after CMV antigen stimulation. The receptor's source is a human donor in good health (CMV status not recorded). Some clones in this sample may be carry-over from other donors' samples. The nucleotide sequence is given as TGTGCCAGCAGCCTCACCCCCCTAGCCACTAGCACAGATACGCAGTATTTT. Its protein is CASSLTPLATSTDTQYF.